Listed here are 5 T cell receptor beta chains from one sample, sequenced in a study of identical twins. TCRdb processed the 5' RACE reads anew with MiXCR; each CDR3 protein has one entry. The sample carries approximately 690,000 distinct CDR3 sequences, approximately 6% recorded once. Sequenced material: naive T cells sorted from blood. The receptors shown here come from a man aged 18 to 30 in good health.

This clonotype turned up a few times. The chain uses TRBV27 and TRBJ1-2; D is uncertain. Deletions cut 8 bases from V and 0 bases from J, with 13 bases between. Germline V gene data show CDR1 as MNHEY and CDR2 as SMNVEV (reference sequence). The CDR3 is 14 residues long. This chain's CDR3 is CASGEVGPNYGYTF. CDR3 coding DNA: TGTGCCAGCGGGGAGGTCGGACCTAACTATGGCTACACCTTC.

In its sample, this clonotype was seen many times. The rearrangement links TRBV20-1 to TRBJ2-7; either TRBD1 or TRBD2 may fit D (5 bases each). The length of the CDR3 is 18 residues. V lost 0 bases and J lost 0, with 21 bases in between. The germline V gene encodes CDR1 DFQATT and CDR2 SNEGSKA (reference sequence). CDR3 sequence: CSARDTGTSILLSYEQYF. The CDR3 nucleotides read TGCAGTGCTAGAGATACCGGGACCTCTATTCTTCTCTCCTACGAGCAGTACTTC.

This clonotype was seen ten or more times. The rearrangement links TRBV7-9 to TRBJ2-1, with a weak D call TRBD1 (5 bases). This CDR3 is 15 amino acids long. CDR1 and CDR2 (germline): SEHNR, FQNEAQ (reference sequence). V shed 5 bases and J shed 8 bases, with 19 bases lying between them. In DNA form, the CDR3 reads TGTGCCAGCAGCGTATGGGGCGGACGTATGCATGAGCAGTTCTTC. It translates to CASSVWGGRMHEQFF.

This clonotype was counted ten times or more. The chain joins TRBV20-1 to TRBJ2-1, with TRBD2 matching 12 bases. Germline loops: CDR1 DFQATT, CDR2 SNEGSKA (reference sequence). After removal of 5 bases from V and 6 bases from J, the junction contained 8 bases not matched to a gene. This CDR3 has 15 residues. The CDR3 reads CSARPGTSGFNEQFF. CDR3 coding DNA: TGCAGTGCTCGGCCCGGGACTAGCGGGTTCAATGAGCAGTTCTTC.

This clonotype was detected ten times or more. The V gene is TRBV6-1, the J gene TRBJ2-1; no reliable D call. The CDR3 runs to 14 residues. V lost 5 bases to trimming and J lost 7 bases, with 15 bases between them. Germline CDR1 is MNHNS and CDR2 is SASEGT. The CDR3 reads CASSPPSRRNEQFF. The CDR3 DNA reads as TGTGCCAGCAGTCCCCCCTCAAGGCGGAATGAGCAGTTCTTC.